What follows describes a single T cell receptor beta chain. This sample is drawn from a study of technical replicates of blood from a handful of donors. The CDR3 runs to 13 residues. V dropped 6 bases and J dropped 0 bases, with 6 bases sitting between them. CDR1 and CDR2 (germline): SNHLY, FYNNEI. Profiling relied on immunoSEQ multiplex PCR, and the TCRdb table lists in-frame clones only, not all of them. The table records about 89,000 clones, about 94% of them present only once. Sequencing was done on a sample of T cells isolated from PBMCs. The V gene is TRBV2, the J gene TRBJ1-3; possible D gene TRBD1, 5 bases. This clonotype was sampled from a human donor in good health. The CDR3 spells CASRTASGNTIYF. The CDR3 DNA reads as TGTGCCAGCAGGACAGCCTCTGGAAACACCATATATTTT.